This T cell receptor (beta chain) was profiled in a study of blood T cell repertoires in COVID-19. Repertoires were generated with immunoSEQ multiplex PCR, while TCRdb's copy carries only in-frame clones and drops some. The table shows about 280,000 clones, with about four fifths occurring only once. This CDR3 comprises 12 residues. Germline loops: CDR1 ENHRY, CDR2 SYGVKD. The V and J ends lost 6 bases and 4 bases respectively, with 9 bases between them. The sequenced material came from peripheral blood. The chain combines TRBV10-3 with TRBJ1-2; TRBD1 is a possible D gene (5 bases). This TCR was sampled from a woman in her forties or fifties who had recovered from COVID-19. The CDR3 nucleotides read TGTGCCATCAGGGGGGGTCCCTATGGCTACACCTTC. Translation: CAIRGGPYGYTF.